Listed below are T cell receptor beta chains from one sample, sequenced in a study of HIV-infected patients and healthy controls. TCRdb fed the 5' RACE reads into MiXCR, producing one record per CDR3 protein. The table lists approximately 17,000 distinct CDR3 sequences, around 9.2% of them singletons, with 5.1% in the top ten. The specimen sequenced was blood. These receptors originate from an adult in good health. CDR3s include the opening cysteine and the closing phenylalanine or tryptophan. The D gene is left open where the match is weak. Expanded clones get a size class; other rows say once, few or many, or leave the size out.

D | J | size | V | length | DNA | CDR3
TRBD2 | TRBJ2-3 | medium-sized | TRBV2 | 16 | TGTGCCAGCAGTGAATGGGGTACTAGCGTGGCAGATACGCAGTATTTT | CASSEWGTSVADTQYF
. | TRBJ2-3 | few | TRBV19 | 13 | TGTGCCAGTAGTGTCCGGGTGACAGATACGCAGTATTTT | CASSVRVTDTQYF
. | TRBJ2-5 | many | TRBV4-3 | 13 | TGCGCCAGCAGCTCCGGACAGCAAGAGACCCAGTACTTC | CASSSGQQETQYF
. | TRBJ2-6 | many | TRBV29-1 | 16 | TGCAGCGTTGAAGGGGGGACCCCCTCTGGGGCCAACGTCCTGACTTTC | CSVEGGTPSGANVLTF
TRBD2 | TRBJ2-1 | medium-sized | TRBV5-6 | 17 | TGTGCCAGCAGACCTCCCATAGGTAGCGGGAGGGACAATGAGCAGTTCTTC | CASRPPIGSGRDNEQFF
TRBD2 | TRBJ2-3 | many | TRBV6-5 | 14 | TGTGCCAGCCGAGGGACTATACACTCAGATACGCAGTATTTT | CASRGTIHSDTQYF
TRBD2 | TRBJ2-3 | many | TRBV3-1 | 16 | TGTGCCAGCGCCCGGTGGGCGGGAGGGCAGACAGATACGCAGTATTTT | CASARWAGGQTDTQYF
TRBD2 | TRBJ2-7 | few | TRBV23-1 | 14 | TGCGCCAGCAGCCGACTAGCGGGAGGATGCGAGCAGTACTTC | CASSRLAGGCEQYF
TRBD1 | TRBJ1-5 | many | TRBV7-9 | 14 | TGTGCCAGCAGGGACAGGGGGCATTTTCAGCCCCAGCATTTT | CASRDRGHFQPQHF
. | TRBJ1-3 | many | TRBV7-8 | 19 | TGTGCCAGCAGCTTACTTACCTACAGGGTCCGAACCTCTGGAAACACCATATATTTT | CASSLLTYRVRTSGNTIYF
. | TRBJ1-2 | many | TRBV6-2/TRBV6-3 | 14 | TGTGCCAGCAGTAAGCGGACAGCCACCTATGGCTACACCTTC | CASSKRTATYGYTF
TRBD2 | TRBJ2-7 | medium-sized | TRBV7-6 | 15 | TGTGCCAGCAGCCCAGCGGGAGGGTACTCCTACGAGCAGTACTTC | CASSPAGGYSYEQYF
. | TRBJ2-6 | many | TRBV20-1 | 15 | TGCAGTGCTGGGGGAGGGGGTACTGGGGCCAACGTCCTGACTTTC | CSAGGGGTGANVLTF
. | TRBJ2-5 | medium-sized | TRBV5-1 | 12 | TGCGCCAGTTCAGTGGCCCAGGAGACCCAGTACTTC | CASSVAQETQYF
. | TRBJ1-2 | many | TRBV6-4 | 13 | TGTGCCAGCAGTCCGGGGGGTAACTATGGCTACACCTTC | CASSPGGNYGYTF
. | TRBJ1-1 | many | TRBV14 | 12 | TGTGCCAGCAGCCAAGGCAACCGTGAAGCTTTCTTT | CASSQGNREAFF
TRBD2 | TRBJ2-7 | many | TRBV6-2/TRBV6-3 | 14 | TGTGCCAGCGCCGTAGGGCGGGAGCCCTACGAGCAGTACTTC | CASAVGREPYEQYF
. | TRBJ2-2 | many | TRBV24-1 | 15 | TGTGCCACCAGTGCGGACAGATCGAACACCGGGGAGCTGTTTTTT | CATSADRSNTGELFF
TRBD1 | TRBJ2-3 | many | TRBV6-5 | 12 | TGTGCCACCCAGACAGGGGCAGATACGCAGTATTTT | CATQTGADTQYF
TRBD1 | TRBJ2-7 | many | TRBV20-1 | 14 | TGCAGTGCTAGGAGACAGGGGGCTGGGTACGAGCAGTACTTC | CSARRQGAGYEQYF
TRBD2 | TRBJ2-1 | . | TRBV20-1 | 14 | TGCAGTGCCCCCGTGCCGGGAGGCGGCAATGAGCAGTTCTTC | CSAPVPGGGNEQFF
TRBD2 | TRBJ2-1 | many | TRBV4-1 | 15 | TGCGCCAGCAGCCAACGAAGCGGGAGTTTGAATGAGCAGTTCTTC | CASSQRSGSLNEQFF
. | TRBJ1-1 | many | TRBV7-2 | 14 | TGTGCCAGCAGCTTATCCGGAATGAACACTGAAGCTTTCTTT | CASSLSGMNTEAFF
. | TRBJ2-1 | few | TRBV2 | 11 | TGTGCCAGCAGTGACTACAATGAGCAGTTCTTC | CASSDYNEQFF
TRBD1 | TRBJ2-1 | . | TRBV19 | 16 | TGTGCCAGTAGTAAATCGGGACAGGGTCTAAACAATGAGCAGTTCTTC | CASSKSGQGLNNEQFF